Listed below are T cell receptor beta chains from one sample, sequenced in a study of shared clonotypes between healthy human individuals. Produced via immunoSEQ multiplex PCR; TCRdb's table is partial and in-frame only. The table records around 640,000 clones, approximately 96% of them present only once. Sequencing was done on a sample of naive CD8+ T cells sorted from blood. These receptors came from a woman aged 30 to 39 in good health. The CDR3 runs from the conserved cysteine through the conserved F or W. D genes are given only for firm matches. Clone size is stated in some rows and not others, as once, few, many or a class when expanded.

-	-	TRBV6-1	TRBJ2-7	TGTGCCAGCAGACAGGGCGGCTACGAGCAGTACTTC	CASRQGGYEQYF
-	few	TRBV5-4	TRBJ1-1	TGTGCCAGCAGCTCGATGAACACTGAAGCTTTCTTT	CASSSMNTEAFF
-	-	TRBV28	TRBJ2-7	TGTGCCAGCCATACCCGACAGGGACTCTACGAGCAGTACTTC	CASHTRQGLYEQYF
-	once	TRBV4-1	TRBJ2-5	TGCGCCAGCAGCCAAGTGGGCCGGGGACAGCGGGATTCCCAGTACTTC	CASSQVGRGQRDSQYF
TRBD1	-	TRBV7-9	TRBJ2-2	TGTGCCAGCAGCTTAACAGGGGGCTCCACCGGGGAGCTGTTTTTT	CASSLTGGSTGELFF
-	-	TRBV27	TRBJ1-1	TGTGCCAGCAGTGTCAGGGGCGTGAACACTGAAGCTTTCTTT	CASSVRGVNTEAFF
TRBD2	-	TRBV5-6	TRBJ2-7	TGTGCCAGCAGCTACCAGGGACTAGCGGGAACCTACGAGCAGTACTTC	CASSYQGLAGTYEQYF
-	-	TRBV7-8	TRBJ2-1	TGTGCCAGCAGTGTCATGAATGAGCAGTTCTTC	CASSVMNEQFF
TRBD1	-	TRBV5-1	TRBJ1-2	TGCGCCAGCACACAGGGGGCCGGTGGAGGCTACACCTTC	CASTQGAGGGYTF
TRBD1	-	TRBV7-9	TRBJ1-4	TGTGCCAGCAGCCCCCCTCTCTCAACAGGGGCGGGTGAAAAACTGTTTTTT	CASSPPLSTGAGEKLFF
TRBD1	-	TRBV28	TRBJ1-5	TGTGCCAGCAGGTTTACAGGGGGGGACAATCAGCCCCAGCATTTT	CASRFTGGDNQPQHF
TRBD2	-	TRBV18	TRBJ2-1	TGTGCCAGCTCACCCGGTCGGGCTAGCGGGACCCGGCCGGAGCAGTTCTTC	CASSPGRASGTRPEQFF
-	-	TRBV6-5	TRBJ1-2	TGTGCCAGCAGTTACACTACAGGGTCTGGCTACACCTTC	CASSYTTGSGYTF
TRBD1	-	TRBV7-8	TRBJ2-7	TGTGCCAGCAGCTCCCAGGACAGGGCCCACGAGCAGTACTTC	CASSSQDRAHEQYF
TRBD1	once	TRBV19	TRBJ1-2	TGTGCCAGTACCCCTGGGACAGGGGTGCGGTATGGCTACACCTTC	CASTPGTGVRYGYTF
TRBD1	-	TRBV28	TRBJ1-5	TGTGCCAGCAGTCAGCCGACAGGGGGCGGCAATCAGCCCCAGCATTTT	CASSQPTGGGNQPQHF
-	-	TRBV6-6	TRBJ2-1	TGTGCCAGCAGTTACTCTAGTCAGTTGGTGGATGAGCAGTTCTTC	CASSYSSQLVDEQFF
-	once	TRBV4-1	TRBJ2-1	TGCGCCAGCAGCCAAGAGGGGGGAGCTTACAATGAGCAGTTCTTC	CASSQEGGAYNEQFF
TRBD2	-	TRBV18	TRBJ2-5	TGTGCCAGCTCACCGAATCGCGGGACTAGCGGGAGTGAGACCCAGTACTTC	CASSPNRGTSGSETQYF
TRBD2	-	TRBV6-5	TRBJ2-5	TGTGCCAGCACTTTAGCGGGAGGATCCCAAGAGACCCAGTACTTC	CASTLAGGSQETQYF
-	-	TRBV4-2	TRBJ1-1	TGTGCCAGCAGCCAAGATTCCGGGGGGAGCACTGAAGCTTTCTTT	CASSQDSGGSTEAFF
-	-	TRBV16	TRBJ2-3	TGTGCCAGCAGCGCACCCGGACAAGAGGGCACAGATACGCAGTATTTT	CASSAPGQEGTDTQYF
TRBD2	-	TRBV28	TRBJ2-1	TGTGCCAGCAGCTTTGGACTAGCGGGAGTAGGCGATGAGCAGTTCTTC	CASSFGLAGVGDEQFF
TRBD2	-	TRBV19	TRBJ2-7	TGTGCCAGTAGTATGAGCGGGAACGGCTACGAGCAGTACTTC	CASSMSGNGYEQYF
-	-	TRBV2	TRBJ2-2	TGTGCCAGCAGTGACTCAGGGACAACGAACACCGGGGAGCTGTTTTTT	CASSDSGTTNTGELFF